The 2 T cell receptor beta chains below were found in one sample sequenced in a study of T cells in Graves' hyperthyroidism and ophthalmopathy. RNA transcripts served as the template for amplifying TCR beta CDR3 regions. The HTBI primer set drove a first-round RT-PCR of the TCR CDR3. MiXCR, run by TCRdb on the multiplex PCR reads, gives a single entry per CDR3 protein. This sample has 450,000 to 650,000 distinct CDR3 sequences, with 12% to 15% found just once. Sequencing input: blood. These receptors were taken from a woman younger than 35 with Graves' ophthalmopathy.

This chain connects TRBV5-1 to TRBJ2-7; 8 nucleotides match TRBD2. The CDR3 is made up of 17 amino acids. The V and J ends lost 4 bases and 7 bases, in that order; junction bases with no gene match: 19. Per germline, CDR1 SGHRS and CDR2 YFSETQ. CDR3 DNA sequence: TGCGCCAGCAGCCTAAGTGGACTAGCCCTAGTCTCAGAAGAGCAGTACTTC. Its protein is CASSLSGLALVSEEQYF.

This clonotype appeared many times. For the CDR3, the DNA is TGTGCCAGCCTGCGGTGGAGCTCCTACGAGCAGTACTTC. It yields the protein CASLRWSSYEQYF. The chain uses TRBV6-2 or TRBV6-3 and TRBJ2-7; D not resolved. Trimming removed 8 bases at V and 0 bases at J, with 11 bases between. The germline V gene has CDR1 MNHEY and CDR2 SVGEGT. This CDR3 has 13 residues.